This T cell receptor (beta chain) was documented in a study of blood T cell repertoires in COVID-19. TCRdb keeps only in-frame clones here, not all; method: immunoSEQ multiplex PCR. The sample holds some 390,000 clones, approximately 90% seen once. This CDR3 has 16 residues. Germline values: CDR1 LGHNT, CDR2 FRNRAP. With 2 bases clipped from V and 4 bases from J, the junction kept 7 bases outside the gene matches. V usage is TRBV12-5 and J usage is TRBJ1-3, with 8 bases fitting TRBD1. Material for sequencing was PBMCs or T cells enriched from blood (not recorded which). The sequence was collected from a man in his thirties or forties who had recovered from COVID-19. The CDR3 is CASGLSTGGFGNTIYF. CDR3 DNA: TGTGCTAGTGGTTTGTCCACAGGGGGGTTCGGAAACACCATATATTTT. The full variable domain, in which reference TRBV12-5 and TRBJ1-3 provide the parts outside the CDR3, is DARVTQTPRHKVTEMGQEVTMRCQPILGHNTVFWYRQTMMQGLELLAYFRNRAPLDDSGMPKDRFSAEMPDATLATLKIQPSEPRDSAVYFCASGLSTGGFGNTIYFGEGSWLTVV.